This T cell receptor (beta chain) stems from a study of blood T cells in healthy people across ages. Using a J-beta primer mix together with a sample-barcoded 5' primer, a second PCR was run for roughly 7 to 11 cycles. One entry per CDR3 protein, called by TCRdb with MiXCR from the 5' RACE reads. The table includes about 750,000 distinct CDR3 sequences, 40% to 65% detected once. The sequenced sample was blood. This clonotype was obtained from a man older than 75 in good health.

The CDR3 coding sequence is TGTGCCAGCAGCGGGGGGCCACAGCCTGGGGCCAACGTCCTGACTTTC. It translates to CASSGGPQPGANVLTF. The chain uses TRBV9 and TRBJ2-6; tentatively, D is TRBD1 (6 bases). This CDR3 has 16 residues. The ends were cut back, 3 bases at V and 2 bases at J, with 12 bases in the middle. Germline V gene sequence: CDR1 SGDLS, CDR2 YYNGEE.